The clone carrying this TCR beta chain was found many times. The data are from a study of T cells in Graves' hyperthyroidism and ophthalmopathy. TCR beta CDR3 regions were amplified from RNA. With the HTBI primer set, the TCR CDR3 went through a first round of RT-PCR. TCRdb re-analysed the multiplex PCR reads in MiXCR, keeping a single row per CDR3 protein. The data hold approximately 380,000 distinct CDR3 sequences, with 11% to 15% observed a single time. This CDR3 is 16 amino acids long. The trim removed 1 base at V and 6 bases at J, leaving 10 bases unmatched. V usage is TRBV12-3 or TRBV12-4 and J usage is TRBJ1-1, with TRBD1 identical over 8 bases. This TCR was sampled from a man aged 50-60 years with Graves' ophthalmopathy. Sequences were obtained from blood. CDR3: CASSLDPDRGRPEAFF. CDR3 DNA: TGTGCCAGCAGTTTAGACCCCGACAGGGGTAGGCCTGAAGCTTTCTTT.